This TCR beta chain was identified in a study of blood T cell repertoires in COVID-19. Study at large: COVID-19 samples collected from the United States, Italy and Spain covered acute and convalescent phases. In each case, the material was cDNA or gDNA derived from T cells, B-cell-depleted T cells, or PBMCs.

The length of the CDR3 is 17 residues. Germline CDR1 and CDR2: KGHDR and SFDVKD. The junction had 9 bases not matched to a gene; V was cut back by 7 bases and J by 4 bases. Original data processing: Estimation of nucleated cell counts relied on the amplification of reference gene primers. Profiled with immunoSEQ multiplex PCR; TCRdb holds only in-frame clones, not every one. For V, J and clone size, that table is used; D and trimming come from the DNA. The table has around 30,000 clones, more than 70% seen once. This sequence joins TRBV24-1 and TRBJ2-2; 12 bases line up with TRBD1. Sequencing input: peripheral blood. This receptor was obtained from a man older than 75 with active or convalescent COVID-19. CDR3 bases: TGTGCCACCAGGAAGGGACAGGGGGCTGGTGGCACCGGGGAGCTGTTTTTT. Translated, it gives CATRKGQGAGGTGELFF.